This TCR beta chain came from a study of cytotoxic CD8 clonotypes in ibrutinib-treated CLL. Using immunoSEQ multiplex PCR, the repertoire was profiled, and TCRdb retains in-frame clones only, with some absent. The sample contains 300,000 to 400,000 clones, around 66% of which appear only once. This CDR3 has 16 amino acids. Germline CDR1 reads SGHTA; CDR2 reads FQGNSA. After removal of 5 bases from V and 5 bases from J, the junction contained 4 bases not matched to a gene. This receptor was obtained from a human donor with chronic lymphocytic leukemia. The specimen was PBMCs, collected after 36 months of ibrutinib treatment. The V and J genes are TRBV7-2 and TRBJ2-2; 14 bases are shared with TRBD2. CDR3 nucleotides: TGTGCCAGCAGCCGACTAGCGGGAGGGATAACCGGGGAGCTGTTTTTT. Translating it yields CASSRLAGGITGELFF. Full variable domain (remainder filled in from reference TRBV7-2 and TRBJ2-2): GAGVSQSPSNKVTEKGKDVELRCDPISGHTALYWYRQSLGQGLEFLIYFQGNSAPDKSGLPSDRFSAERTGGSVSTLTIQRTQQEDSAVYLCASSRLAGGITGELFFGEGSRLTVL.